This TCR beta chain was captured by sequencing in a study of T cell repertoires in cytomegalovirus infection. As to this clonotype: Its antigen is unidentified.

Study conclusions and caveats: Pooled public TCR beta family frequency picked out CMV carriers with the relevant HLA.

TCRdb recomputed calls from the reads with MiXCR, one row per CDR3 protein. Here the sample spans about 180,000 distinct CDR3 sequences, approximately 21% being singletons. The CDR3 runs to 17 residues. J gave up 4 bases and V 5 bases, and 10 bases lay outside the gene matches. Per germline, CDR1 MNHEY and CDR2 SMNVEV (reference sequence). The sequence came from a human donor in good health (CMV status not recorded). Some clones in this sample may be carry-over from other donors' samples. This sequence joins TRBV27 and TRBJ2-6, with 8 positions matching TRBD1. Sequencing was performed on CD8+ T cells from cultured PBMCs, taken from culture after CMV antigen stimulation. The CDR3 sequence: CASSPIDRGEGANVLTF. The CDR3 nucleotides read TGTGCCAGCAGTCCTATAGACAGGGGCGAAGGGGCCAACGTCCTGACTTTC.